This T cell receptor beta chain was identified during a study of cytomegalovirus exposure and HLA in healthy donors. Study-wide results and limits: Later analysis suggested most CMV-associated TCR beta chains were HLA-restricted. Later analysis revealed greater clonal expansion in HLA-associated TCR beta chains than in equally common others. The authors reported that TCR beta sequences could predict HLA-A and HLA-B alleles. These predictions were accurate for most subjects in the first cohort. TCR beta chain V- and J-gene trimming was linked, in a later analysis, to a missense variant in DCLRE1C.

PCR used 60 Vbeta primers and 13 Jbeta primers. Produced via immunoSEQ multiplex PCR; TCRdb's table is partial and in-frame only. This table holds roughly 150,000 clones, 70% to 85% found once. Germline assignment: CDR1 SGHNT and CDR2 YENEEA. The CDR3 has 13 amino acids. The ends were cut back, 5 bases at V and 6 bases at J, with 10 bases in the middle. For this clone: The antigen remains unidentified.

The chain uses TRBV11-3 and TRBJ2-2, with D possibly matching TRBD1 (5 bases). This TCR came from a male donor in good health and CMV-seronegative. The sample comprised PBMCs. The CDR3 DNA reads TGTGCCAGCAGCGGCAGGGTATCCGGGGAGCTGTTTTTT. Translating it yields CASSGRVSGELFF.